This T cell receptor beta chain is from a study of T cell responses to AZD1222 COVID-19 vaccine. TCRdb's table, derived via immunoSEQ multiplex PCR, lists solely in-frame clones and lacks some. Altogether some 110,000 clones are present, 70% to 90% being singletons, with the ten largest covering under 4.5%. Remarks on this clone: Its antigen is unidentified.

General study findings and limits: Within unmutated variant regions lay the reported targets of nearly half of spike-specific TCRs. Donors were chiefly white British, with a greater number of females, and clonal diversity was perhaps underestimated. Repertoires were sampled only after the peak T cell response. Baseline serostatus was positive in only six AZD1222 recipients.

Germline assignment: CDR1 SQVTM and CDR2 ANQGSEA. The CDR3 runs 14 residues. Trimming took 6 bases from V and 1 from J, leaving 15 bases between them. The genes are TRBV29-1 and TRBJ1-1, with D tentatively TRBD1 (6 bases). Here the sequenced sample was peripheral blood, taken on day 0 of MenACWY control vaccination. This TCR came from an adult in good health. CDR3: CSVFASRGNTEAFF. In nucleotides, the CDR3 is TGCAGCGTATTCGCTAGCAGGGGGAACACTGAAGCTTTCTTT.